This TCR beta chain originates from a study of shared clonotypes between healthy human individuals. General study results and limits: Sequencing depth was a factor that was expected to affect clonotype sharing among donors.

Memory CD4+ cells were the fraction left after CD45RA+ naive selection. This CDR3 has 15 residues. The germline gives CDR1 SNHLY, CDR2 FYNNEI. Germline trimming cut 6 bases from V and 2 bases from J; bases unmatched to any gene: 7. Per sorted-subset replicate PCR, input was 200 to 250 ng DNA, representing tens of thousands of T cell genomes. Libraries were prepared by immunoSEQ multiplex PCR; TCRdb keeps only in-frame clonotypes and omits some of them. The table has some 240,000 clones, over 50% seen once. For this clone: Its matching antigen is unknown.

The receptor was derived from a man aged 25-40 years in good health. This chain joins TRBV2 and TRBJ1-5; 7 positions match TRBD1. The specimen sequenced was memory CD4+ T cells sorted from blood. Subset specified: CD45RA-negative fraction. The CDR3 region is CASSTDRAGNQPQHF. CDR3 in DNA: TGTGCCAGCAGCACTGACAGGGCTGGCAATCAGCCCCAGCATTTT.